This T cell receptor (beta chain) was obtained from a study of cytomegalovirus exposure and HLA in healthy donors. The CDR3 runs to 13 residues. Germline loops: CDR1 SNHLY, CDR2 FYNNEI. Trimming pared 9 bases from V and 7 bases from J, leaving 18 bases between. Vbeta (60) and Jbeta (13) primers were used in the PCR. Sequencing used immunoSEQ multiplex PCR; TCRdb keeps in-frame clones, though not all of them. The listing contains about 160,000 clones. Notes on this clone: Its specificity is not known.

Study findings and constraints: An analysis that was carried out later associated approximately 17,000 TCR beta sequences with HLA alleles at 0.05 false discovery rate.

This TCR derives from a woman aged 60-75 years in good health and CMV-seronegative. Material: PBMCs. The chain joins TRBV2 to TRBJ2-5, with D possibly TRBD2 on 6 matching bases. In DNA form, the CDR3 reads TGTGCCAGTAGCGGAGCGACAAGGGGGACCCAGTACTTC. It translates to CASSGATRGTQYF.